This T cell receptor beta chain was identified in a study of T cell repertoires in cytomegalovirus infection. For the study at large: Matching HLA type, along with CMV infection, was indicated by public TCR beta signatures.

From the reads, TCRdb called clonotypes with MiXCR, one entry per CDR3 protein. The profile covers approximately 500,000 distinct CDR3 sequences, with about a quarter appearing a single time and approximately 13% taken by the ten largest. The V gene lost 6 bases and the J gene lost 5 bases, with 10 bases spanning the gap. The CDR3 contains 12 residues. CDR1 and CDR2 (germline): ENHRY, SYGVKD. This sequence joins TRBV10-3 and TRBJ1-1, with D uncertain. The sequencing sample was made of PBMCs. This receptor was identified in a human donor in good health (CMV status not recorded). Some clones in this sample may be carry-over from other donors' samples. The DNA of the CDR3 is TGTGCCATCAGCCCCTCGGGGACTGAAGCTTTCTTT. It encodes CAISPSGTEAFF.